The rows below give T cell receptor beta chains drawn from one sample of a study of Tregs in tolerant kidney transplant recipients. Only in-frame clones appear in the TCRdb table, and some are missing; sequencing was by immunoSEQ multiplex PCR. The sample has about 61,000 clones, 70% to 90% seen once. Sequences were derived from Tregs from blood, sampled before the transplant. Source of these receptors: a human donor who received a combined kidney and bone marrow transplant. The CDR3 runs from the conserved cysteine through the conserved F or W. The order of the fields is D gene, clone size, V gene, J gene, CDR3 protein. D genes are given only for firm matches. Only some rows state a clone size, as once, few, many or a class for expanded clones.

TRBD2	NA	TRBV5-6	TRBJ2-5	CASRGTRGETQYF
NA	NA	TRBV7-2	TRBJ1-2	CASSLAWDPAGYTF
TRBD2	NA	TRBV5-1	TRBJ2-7	CASSDGSSGISYEQYF
NA	NA	TRBV2	TRBJ1-5	CASSLDGAQPQHF
TRBD2	NA	TRBV5-1	TRBJ2-1	CASTPGLAWNEQFF
NA	few	TRBV11-2	TRBJ2-7	CASSLDLSNEQYF
NA	NA	TRBV4-1	TRBJ2-4	CASREGNIQYF
TRBD1	NA	TRBV5-1	TRBJ2-1	CASSDTTGGYYNEQFF
NA	NA	TRBV6-5	TRBJ1-2	CASSLGLTTNYGYTF
NA	NA	TRBV19	TRBJ2-5	CASSMVGVETQYF
TRBD1	NA	TRBV4-1	TRBJ1-2	CASSPRQGSGYGYTF
NA	NA	TRBV6-5	TRBJ1-1	CASARTVNTEAFF
TRBD2	NA	TRBV7-9	TRBJ2-5	CASSRGAGAFGTQYF
TRBD2	NA	TRBV2	TRBJ2-1	CASSVRRGTSGTNEQFF
TRBD1	NA	TRBV6-1	TRBJ1-5	CASGDRAQPQHF
TRBD2	NA	TRBV6-1	TRBJ2-3	CASSWGLAGGDTQYF
TRBD2	NA	TRBV20-1	TRBJ2-5	CSGLAGETQYF
TRBD1	NA	TRBV15	TRBJ2-2	CATSLDRVVTGELFF
NA	few	TRBV6-1	TRBJ2-7	CASSRTGTAIEQYF
NA	once	TRBV5-6	TRBJ2-5	CASSLVARGHETQYF
NA	NA	TRBV7-8	TRBJ1-1	CASSLVPVTMNTEAFF
TRBD2	NA	TRBV4-1	TRBJ2-1	CASSEGTTSGSYNEQFF
TRBD1	once	TRBV28	TRBJ1-2	CASSATGRVYGYTF
TRBD1	NA	TRBV6-1	TRBJ1-2	CASRRDRGIYGYTF